This entry lists 18 T cell receptor beta chains sequenced from one sample in a study of beta chain features in type 1 diabetes. Findings and caveats of the study: Among patients with Type 1 diabetes, TCRB CDR3s were moderately but significantly shorter in every one of the four CD4+ subsets.

Reverse transcribing all isolated RNA meant expressed TCRB transcripts were sequenced. This table comes from immunoSEQ multiplex PCR, and its TCRdb copy is limited to in-frame clones, with some not included. The sample has 150,000 to 200,000 clones; about 8.1% are singletons. What these receptors recognize is not known. What was sequenced was central memory CD4+ T cells from blood. The receptor source for this set is a woman aged 18-35 years with type 1 diabetes.

The chain combines TRBV29-1 with TRBJ1-2, with 7 bases matching TRBD1. This CDR3 contains 12 residues. The V and J ends lost 7 bases and 3 bases, in that order; junction bases with no gene match: 5. Germline V lookup: CDR1 SQVTM, CDR2 ANQGSEA. The CDR3 loop is CSGTQGDYGYTF. CDR3 DNA sequence: TGCAGCGGAACTCAGGGGGACTATGGCTACACCTTC.

As concerns this clone: Other DNA sequences within the sample encode an identical CDR3. V usage is TRBV7-2 and J usage is TRBJ2-7; D remains ambiguous. The V and J ends lost 5 bases and 0 bases respectively, with 5 bases between them. This CDR3 comprises 12 residues. CDR1 SGHTA and CDR2 FQGNSA come from the germline V gene. CDR3 residues: CASSLSSYEQYF. CDR3 nucleotides: TGTGCCAGCAGCCTGAGCTCCTACGAGCAGTACTTC.

This clone came up many times. The gene calls are TRBV19 and TRBJ2-5; weak D call: TRBD2 (6 bases). The CDR3 contains 14 residues. Germline CDR1 is LNHDA and CDR2 is SQIVND (reference sequence). Trimming cost V 10 bases and J 3 bases, with 18 bases left between them. CDR3 residues: CAKRGRDFEETQYF. The CDR3 DNA reads TGTGCCAAACGAGGACGGGACTTCGAAGAGACCCAGTACTTC.

This clone has just a few counts. The chain couples TRBV18 to TRBJ2-7, with D tentatively TRBD1 (6 bases). Trimming took 3 bases from V and 6 from J, leaving 15 bases between them. Germline-derived CDR1 and CDR2 are KGHSH and LQKENI. The CDR3 spans 14 residues. This chain's CDR3 is CASSPQGYEGEQYF. In DNA, the CDR3 is TGTGCCAGCTCACCGCAGGGGTACGAGGGCGAGCAGTACTTC.

J is TRBJ2-3 and V is TRBV7-9; D is unresolved. V dropped 1 base and J dropped 6 bases, with 8 bases sitting between them. The CDR3 contains 13 residues. Germline assignment: CDR1 SEHNR and CDR2 FQNEAQ (reference sequence). DNA for the CDR3: TGTGCCAGCAGCTTAGTGTCGGTGGATACGCAGTATTTT. Its protein product is CASSLVSVDTQYF.

There are a few counts of this clone. A junction boundary mismatches the germline segment, possibly from a read error. This rearrangement joins TRBV7-6 to TRBJ2-3; the D gene is possibly TRBD2 (5 bases). This CDR3 spans 16 amino acids. The germline V gene encodes CDR1 SGHVS and CDR2 FNYEAQ. The DNA for the CDR3 is TGTGCCAGCAGCCTAGCCGCGGGCGGTAAGACAGATACGCAGTATTTT. It translates to CASSLAAGGKTDTQYF.

This clone was counted only a few times. The chain employs TRBV10-3 and TRBJ2-7; 12 nucleotides align to TRBD2. V dropped 10 bases and J dropped 0; count of bases not matched to a gene: 4. Germline V gene sequence: CDR1 ENHRY, CDR2 SYGVKD. The CDR3 is 14 amino acids. The CDR3 spells CATWTSGDSYEQYF. The CDR3 nucleotides are TGTGCCACCTGGACTAGCGGGGACTCCTACGAGCAGTACTTC.

The chain recombines TRBV11-2 with TRBJ2-2, with 8 bases lining up with TRBD1. After removal of 5 bases from V and 3 bases from J, the junction contained 5 bases not matched to a gene. The CDR3 runs to 15 residues. Germline V CDR1 and CDR2: SGHAT, FQNNGV. This chain's CDR3 is CASSRQGSYTGELFF. For the CDR3, the DNA is TGTGCCAGCAGCCGACAGGGGTCCTACACCGGGGAGCTGTTTTTT.

This clone has more than one count but fewer than ten. The chain combines TRBV7-2 with TRBJ2-7, with TRBD1 matching 8 bases. Trimming removed 5 bases from V and 1 base from J; junction bases left unmatched: 4. CDR1 is SGHTA and CDR2 is FQGNSA in the germline V gene. The CDR3 totals 14 residues. The CDR3 nucleotides are TGTGCCAGCAGCACAGGGGGTATTTCCTACGAGCAGTACTTC. Its protein is CASSTGGISYEQYF.

The gene calls are TRBV18 and TRBJ2-2; 12 nucleotides align to TRBD2. V gave up 1 base and J gave up 2 bases; unmatched junction bases: 2. The length of the CDR3 is 17 residues. Germline-derived CDR1 and CDR2 are KGHSH and LQKENI. The CDR3 region is CASSPRLAGVNTGELFF. The CDR3, as DNA: TGTGCCAGCTCACCACGACTAGCGGGAGTAAACACCGGGGAGCTGTTTTTT.

This clone was observed a few times. The chain links TRBV4-2 to TRBJ2-5; D remains unclear. Germline lookup yields CDR1 LGHNA and CDR2 YNFKEQ. There are 17 residues in the CDR3. V gave up 0 bases and J gave up 0 bases, with 14 bases separating them. The CDR3 DNA is TGTGCCAGCAGCCAAGAATACTCACCGTCGTACCAAGAGACCCAGTACTTC. The encoded protein is CASSQEYSPSYQETQYF.

The chain uses TRBV30 and TRBJ1-5; D is perhaps TRBD1 (5 bases). The CDR3 sequence is 14 residues long. CDR1 is GTSNPN, CDR2 SVGIG, per germline (reference sequence). The ends were cut back, 2 bases at V and 3 bases at J, with 11 bases in the middle. In DNA form, the CDR3 reads TGTGCCTGGAGTCTATCGACAGTCAATCAGCCCCAGCATTTT. It translates to CAWSLSTVNQPQHF.

A few counts support this clone. The gene calls are TRBV19 and TRBJ2-1, with TRBD2 as a possible D gene (6 bases). The CDR3 extends over 17 amino acids. The germline V gene has CDR1 LNHDA and CDR2 SQIVND (reference sequence). Trimming took off 4 bases at V and 5 bases at J, with 21 bases between the two ends. The CDR3 sequence is CASSRRGREYRDNEQFF. Here the CDR3 DNA reads TGTGCCAGTAGTAGAAGGGGACGGGAGTATAGGGACAATGAGCAGTTCTTC. Full variable domain (rest looked up from reference TRBV19 and TRBJ2-1): DGGITQSPKYLFRKEGQNVTLSCEQNLNHDAMYWYRQDPGQGLRLIYYSQIVNDFQKGDIAEGYSVSREKKESFPLTVTSAQKNPTAFYLCASSRRGREYRDNEQFFGPGTRLTVL.

The genes are TRBV7-9 and TRBJ1-1; tentative D call: TRBD1 (5 bases). With 1 base removed from V and 1 base from J, the gap between germline ends came to 7 bases. The CDR3 is made up of 14 amino acids. Germline CDR1 SEHNR, CDR2 FQNEAQ (reference sequence). The DNA for the CDR3 is TGTGCCAGCAGCTTAGAACAGGCGAACACTGAAGCTTTCTTT. Residues: CASSLEQANTEAFF.

CDR3 DNA: TGTGCCAGCAGGGGAGGACAGGGGATCGGCTACACCTTC. Translating gives CASRGGQGIGYTF. The genes are TRBV7-8 and TRBJ1-2, with TRBD1 matching over 9 bases. Germline CDR1 is SGHVS and CDR2 is FQNEAQ. The V segment lost 6 bases and the J segment 8 bases; nucleotides outside the gene matches: 7. This CDR3 spans 13 amino acids.

The V and J genes are TRBV11-2 and TRBJ1-1; tentative D call: TRBD1 (5 bases). V lost 2 bases to trimming and J lost 5 bases, with 18 bases between them. The CDR3 is 16 amino acids. Germline V lookup: CDR1 SGHAT, CDR2 FQNNGV. CDR3 residues: CASSLQLGRVRTEAFF. DNA for the CDR3: TGTGCCAGCAGCTTACAATTGGGCAGGGTTCGTACTGAAGCTTTCTTT.

This clone has more than one count but fewer than ten. The rearrangement uses TRBV7-8 and TRBJ1-1; tentatively, D is TRBD1 (6 bases). There are 12 residues in the CDR3. The V gene's germline CDR1 is SGHVS and CDR2 FQNEAQ. V dropped 5 bases and J dropped 11 bases, with 15 bases sitting between them. The CDR3 sequence is CASSARGAWAFF. The CDR3 DNA sequence: TGTGCCAGCAGCGCCAGGGGTGCGTGGGCTTTCTTT.

This clone has ten or more counts. The rearrangement uses TRBV2 and TRBJ2-1; 9 nucleotides line up with TRBD1. The CDR3 has 15 residues. In germline, CDR1 is SNHLY, CDR2 FYNNEI. After removal of 7 bases from V and 6 bases from J, the junction contained 10 bases not matched to a gene. CDR3 protein: CASMPVGQGRNEQFF. The DNA of the CDR3 is TGTGCCAGCATGCCCGTAGGACAGGGGCGCAATGAGCAGTTCTTC.